This TCR beta chain was sequenced in a study of cytomegalovirus exposure and HLA in healthy donors. The PCR was carried out with 60 Vbeta primers and 13 Jbeta primers. Data came from immunoSEQ multiplex PCR; TCRdb stores just in-frame clones and leaves some out. The sample consists of roughly 100,000 clones, 70% to 80% of them appearing once. Study observations and caveats: Specificity for CMV antigens was confirmed in vitro for three of the CMV-associated chains. Exclusion as indistinguishable affected some V segments, including TRBV6-2 and TRBV6-3.

From germline, CDR1 is SSHAT and CDR2 FNYEAQ (reference sequence). The CDR3 contains 14 residues. A remark on this clone: Its antigen is not identified. The junction and the germline gene differ at one end; a read error may be behind it.

This sequence joins TRBV7-7 and TRBJ1-1; no firm D call. The sequence was collected from a man between 35 and 55 years old in good health and CMV-seronegative. What was sequenced was PBMCs. Here the CDR3 DNA reads TGTGCTAGCAGCTTAGTTCGGGTGAACACTGAAGCTTTCTTT. This sequence encodes CASSLVRVNTEAFF.